The present entry profiles one T cell receptor (beta chain) with its context. The antigen remains undetermined. Sequencing was performed with immunoSEQ multiplex PCR; in TCRdb, only in-frame clones are kept and a portion is missing. Of tens of thousands of clones listed, around 90% are singletons. The data stem from a study of T cell responses to AZD1222 COVID-19 vaccine. Germline CDR1 is MNHEY and CDR2 is SVGEGT. The CDR3 covers 11 residues. The V gene lost 1 base and the J gene lost 3 bases, with 1 base spanning the gap. The study, taken as a whole, reports: Spike-specific TCR breadth and depth went up after people got two AZD1222 doses.

The sequenced sample was peripheral blood, obtained on day 0 of MenACWY control vaccination. The clonotype originates from an adult in good health. The V call is TRBV6-2 or TRBV6-3, the J call TRBJ2-7; D unresolved. Here the CDR3 reads CASSYFYEQYF. As DNA, the CDR3 is TGTGCCAGCAGTTACTTCTACGAGCAGTACTTC.